Presented here are 21 T cell receptor beta chains from one specimen sequenced in a study of T cells in Graves' hyperthyroidism and ophthalmopathy. Amplification of TCR beta CDR3 regions used RNA as the template. HTBI primers were the set used in a first-round RT-PCR of the TCR CDR3. From the multiplex PCR reads, TCRdb called clonotypes with MiXCR, one entry per CDR3 protein. The sample carries 200,000 to 250,000 distinct CDR3 sequences, under 20% recorded once. Sequences were obtained from blood. These receptors originate from a man aged 50 to 59 with Graves' hyperthyroidism.

V is TRBV10-3 and J is TRBJ2-3, with TRBD1 matching 8 bases. The CDR3 length is 13 residues. Germline V CDR1 and CDR2: ENHRY, SYGVKD. With V trimmed by 4 bases and J by 5 bases, 2 bases remained unmatched. CDR3 region: CAISVTGVDTQYF. The CDR3 coding sequence is TGTGCCATCAGTGTGACAGGGGTAGATACGCAGTATTTT.

J is TRBJ2-1 and V is TRBV29-1; no reliable D call. Germline CDR1 is SQVTM and CDR2 is ANQGSEA. The V end lost 1 base, the J end lost 6 bases, and 10 bases lay between the germline ends. The CDR3 has 13 residues. The CDR3, as DNA: TGCAGCGTTGAAGGGATTAGGTCCAATGAGCAGTTCTTC. Encoded protein: CSVEGIRSNEQFF.

This clonotype was detected only a few times. A clone one base away is much larger, so this may be a read error. V gene TRBV6-1 combines with J gene TRBJ2-7; 10 bases line up with TRBD2. CDR3 length equals 16 residues. CDR1 MNHNS and CDR2 SASEGT come from the germline V gene. CDR3 sequence reads: CASGEPGLANYYEQYF. The CDR3 nucleotides are TGTGCCAGCGGTGAACCGGGACTAGCGAATTACTACGAGCAGTACTTC.

The table lists this clonotype with a few counts. This rearrangement joins TRBV18 to TRBJ2-7; D is unresolved. Trimming pared 2 bases from V and 7 bases from J, leaving 18 bases between. The CDR3 has 15 amino acids. The V gene's germline CDR1 is KGHSH and CDR2 LQKENI. The CDR3 region is CASSPSSGLGWEQYF. In DNA form, the CDR3 reads TGTGCCAGCTCACCAAGTTCAGGCTTAGGGTGGGAGCAGTACTTC. The complete variable domain, with remaining parts taken from reference TRBV18 and TRBJ2-7, reads NAGVMQNPRHLVRRRGQEARLRCSPMKGHSHVYWYRQLPEEGLKFMVYLQKENIIDESGMPKERFSAEFPKEGPSILRIQQVVRGDSAAYFCASSPSSGLGWEQYFGPGTRLTVT.

This clonotype was counted ten times or more. This rearrangement joins TRBV29-1 to TRBJ2-5, with TRBD1 matching over 9 bases. CDR1 is SQVTM and CDR2 is ANQGSEA in the germline V gene. V was pared by 4 bases and J by 5 bases, with 2 bases of the junction left unmatched. CDR3 size: 12 residues. Written as DNA, the CDR3 is TGCAGCGTTGGACAGGGGGTGGAGACCCAGTACTTC. It encodes CSVGQGVETQYF.

This clonotype was picked up many times. The V gene is TRBV7-9, the J gene TRBJ2-7, with TRBD1 as a possible D gene (6 bases). CDR3 length: 13 amino acids. V was trimmed by 1 base and J by 5 bases, leaving 9 bases between them. Germline V gene lookup returns CDR1 SEHNR and CDR2 FQNEAQ (reference sequence). CDR3 region: CASSLVAGDEQYF. For the CDR3, the DNA is TGTGCCAGCAGCTTAGTAGCAGGGGACGAGCAGTACTTC.

V and J are TRBV20-1 and TRBJ2-5; TRBD2 agrees at 8 bases. V shed 4 bases, J shed 1 base, and the junction held 8 bases outside the gene matches. The CDR3 loop spans 15 amino acids. Per the germline V gene, CDR1 is DFQATT and CDR2 is SNEGSKA (reference sequence). In DNA, the CDR3 is TGCAGTGCTAATGTCCCTAGCGGGCTCCAAGAGACCCAGTACTTC. It yields the protein CSANVPSGLQETQYF.

This sequence joins TRBV28 and TRBJ1-5, with D possibly TRBD1 on 6 matching bases. Trimming took 7 bases from V and 6 from J, leaving 22 bases between them. This CDR3 has 16 residues. Germline CDR1 MDHEN, CDR2 SYDVKM. This chain's CDR3 is CASISRPGGAGQPQHF. CDR3 in DNA: TGTGCCAGCATCTCTAGACCCGGGGGCGCGGGTCAGCCCCAGCATTTT.

This clonotype has only a few counts. V and J are TRBV19 and TRBJ2-1; 14 bases match TRBD2. The V gene end was trimmed by 2 bases and the J gene end by 8 bases; junction bases not matched to a gene: 11. Looked up from germline, CDR1 is LNHDA and CDR2 is SQIVND (reference sequence). The CDR3 consists of 18 residues. CDR3: CASSISSGGLAGVDEQFF. CDR3 sequence (DNA): TGTGCCAGTAGTATATCTTCAGGGGGACTAGCGGGAGTTGATGAGCAGTTCTTC.

This clonotype showed up just a few times. The chain is built from TRBV9 and TRBJ2-1; TRBD2 matches 8 bases. V was clipped by 2 bases and J by 4 bases; unmatched bases: 2. In germline, CDR1 is SGDLS, CDR2 YYNGEE. This CDR3 has 14 residues. The CDR3 DNA follows: TGTGCCAGCAGCGTCAGCGGGAGTTACAATGAGCAGTTCTTC. Its translation is CASSVSGSYNEQFF.

This clonotype was counted ten times or more. The J gene is TRBJ2-7, the V gene TRBV27, with D tentatively TRBD2 (5 bases). V was pared by 6 bases and J by 3 bases, with 12 bases between. The V gene's germline CDR1 is MNHEY and CDR2 SMNVEV (reference sequence). The CDR3 totals 13 residues. The DNA of the CDR3 is TGTGCCAGCAGCCGGAGGTTTGACTACGAGCAGTACTTC. This encodes CASSRRFDYEQYF.

This chain connects TRBV6-1 to TRBJ1-4; possible D gene TRBD1, 6 bases. V was pared by 5 bases and J by 7 bases, with 14 bases between. In germline, CDR1 is MNHNS, CDR2 SASEGT. The CDR3 loop spans 14 amino acids. This CDR3 is CASSTRGGLEKLFF. For the CDR3, the DNA is TGTGCCAGCAGTACTAGGGGGGGCCTTGAAAAACTGTTTTTT.

This clonotype has only one observation. The chain couples TRBV4-2 to TRBJ2-7; TRBD2 aligns across 13 bases. The closer fit of TRBJ2-5 to the DNA end suggests the J call may be wrong. Per the germline V gene, CDR1 is LGHNA and CDR2 is YNFKEQ. The CDR3 runs to 16 residues. This CDR3 is CASSPGLAGSGQTQYF. The CDR3 DNA sequence: TGTGCCAGCAGCCCGGGACTAGCGGGGAGCGGGCAGACCCAGTACTTC.

V gene TRBV6-4 combines with J gene TRBJ2-2, with no clear D. Per germline, CDR1 MRHNA and CDR2 SNTAGT. The CDR3 contains 15 residues. V lost 2 bases, J lost 4 bases, and 11 bases lay in between. As DNA, the CDR3 is TGTGCCAGCAGTGACGAGGCCGATGGCACCGGGGAGCTGTTTTTT. Its translation: CASSDEADGTGELFF.

V usage is TRBV6-2 or TRBV6-3 and J usage is TRBJ1-1; 7 bases match TRBD1. V lost 8 bases, J lost 1 base, and 19 bases stayed unmatched. Germline values: CDR1 MNHEY, CDR2 SVGEGT. This CDR3 contains 18 residues. The CDR3 DNA reads as TGTGCCAGCCGGGTCGGGACAGACCCTATCCAATCGAACACTGAAGCTTTCTTT. It specifies CASRVGTDPIQSNTEAFF.

The chain recombines TRBV20-1 with TRBJ1-2; weak D call: TRBD1 (5 bases). Germline V gene sequence: CDR1 DFQATT, CDR2 SNEGSKA (reference sequence). Trimming took 5 bases from V and 1 from J, leaving 8 bases between them. The length of the CDR3 is 12 residues. CDR3 loop: CSAADSNYGYTF. DNA for the CDR3: TGCAGTGCTGCAGACAGTAACTATGGCTACACCTTC.

The chain uses TRBV12-3 or TRBV12-4 and TRBJ2-2, with D unclear. With 8 bases removed from V and 3 bases from J, the gap between germline ends came to 4 bases. This CDR3 spans 11 amino acids. Here the CDR3 reads CASAYTGELFF. The DNA of the CDR3 is TGTGCCAGCGCTTACACCGGGGAGCTGTTTTTT.

The V gene is TRBV4-2, the J gene TRBJ2-7; D is ambiguous. The germline V and J ends were trimmed by 3 bases and 2 bases, with 11 bases remaining between them. This CDR3 is built from 14 residues. In germline, CDR1 is LGHNA, CDR2 YNFKEQ. This CDR3 reads CASSQVGPAYEQYF. The DNA for the CDR3 is TGTGCCAGCAGCCAGGTCGGACCTGCCTACGAGCAGTACTTC.

There are a few counts of this clonotype. A much larger clone differs from this one at a single base, so this may be a read error. This sequence joins TRBV11-2 and TRBJ2-2; TRBD2 matches at 7 bases. From germline, CDR1 is SGHAT and CDR2 FQNNGV. This CDR3 spans 13 amino acids. This CDR3 reads CASSLPGGGGLFF. CDR3 nucleotides: TGTGCCAGCAGCCTACCGGGCGGCGGGGGGCTGTTTTTT.

This clonotype came up a few times. This chain uses TRBV4-1 with TRBJ2-1, with 7 nucleotides matching TRBD2. This CDR3 region has 16 residues. Germline-derived CDR1 and CDR2 are MGHRA and YSYEKL. Trimming removed 0 bases from V and 14 bases from J; junction bases left unmatched: 16. CDR3 coding DNA: TGCGCCAGCAGCCAAGATGGGCTAGCGGACCGGGGGAGGAAGTTCTTC. Translating gives CASSQDGLADRGRKFF.

This clonotype was seen many times. The rearrangement links TRBV5-8 to TRBJ2-1; D is ambiguous. The CDR3 loop spans 15 amino acids. V was cut by 3 bases and J by 2 bases, with 12 bases left in between. Germline V gene sequence: CDR1 SGHTS, CDR2 YDEGEE. The CDR3 DNA follows: TGTGCCAGCAGCTCCGAAAAAGGCCCCTACAATGAGCAGTTCTTC. Translated: CASSSEKGPYNEQFF.